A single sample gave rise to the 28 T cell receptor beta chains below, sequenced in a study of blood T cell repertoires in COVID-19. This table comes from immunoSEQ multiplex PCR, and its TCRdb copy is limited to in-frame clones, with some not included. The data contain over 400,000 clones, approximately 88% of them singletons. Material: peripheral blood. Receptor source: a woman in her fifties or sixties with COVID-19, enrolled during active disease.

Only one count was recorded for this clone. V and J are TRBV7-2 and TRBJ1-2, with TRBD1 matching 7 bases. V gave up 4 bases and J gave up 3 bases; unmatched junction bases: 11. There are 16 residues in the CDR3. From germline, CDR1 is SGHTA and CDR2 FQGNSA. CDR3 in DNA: TGTGCCAGCAGCTCGCCGGGAGTCAGGGGGGACTATGGCTACACCTTC. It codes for CASSSPGVRGDYGYTF.

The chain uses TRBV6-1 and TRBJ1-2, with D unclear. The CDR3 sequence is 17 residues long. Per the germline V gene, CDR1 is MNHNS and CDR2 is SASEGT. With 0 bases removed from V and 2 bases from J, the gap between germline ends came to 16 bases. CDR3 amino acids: CASSEALRLSRNYGYTF. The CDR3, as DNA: TGTGCCAGCAGTGAAGCGTTACGGCTGTCGAGGAACTATGGCTACACCTTC.

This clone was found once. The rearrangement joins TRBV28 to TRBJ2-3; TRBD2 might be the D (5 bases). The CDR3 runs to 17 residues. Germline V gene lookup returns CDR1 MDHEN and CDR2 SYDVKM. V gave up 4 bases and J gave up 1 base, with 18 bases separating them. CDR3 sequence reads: CASSSPLEGRRTDTQYF. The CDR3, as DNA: TGTGCCAGCAGTTCGCCGCTTGAGGGCAGACGCACAGATACGCAGTATTTT.

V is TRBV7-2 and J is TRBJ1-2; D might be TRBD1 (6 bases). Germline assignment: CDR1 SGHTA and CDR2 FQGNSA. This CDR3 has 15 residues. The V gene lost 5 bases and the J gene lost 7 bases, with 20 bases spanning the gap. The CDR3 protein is CASSQDPGGGRGYTF. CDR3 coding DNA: TGTGCCAGCAGCCAAGACCCGGGGGGCGGGCGTGGCTACACCTTC.

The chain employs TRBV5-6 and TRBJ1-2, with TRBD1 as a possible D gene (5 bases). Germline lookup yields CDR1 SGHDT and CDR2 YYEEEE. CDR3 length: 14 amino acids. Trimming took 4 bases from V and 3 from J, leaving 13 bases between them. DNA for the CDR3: TGTGCCAGCAGCCAAGACCTAGGGGACTATGGCTACACCTTC. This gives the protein CASSQDLGDYGYTF.

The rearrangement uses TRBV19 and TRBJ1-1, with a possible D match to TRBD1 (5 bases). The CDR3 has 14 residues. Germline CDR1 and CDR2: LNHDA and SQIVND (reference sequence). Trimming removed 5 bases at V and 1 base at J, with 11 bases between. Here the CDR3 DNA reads TGTGCCAGTAGTGTCTACAGGAGGAACACTGAAGCTTTCTTT. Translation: CASSVYRRNTEAFF.

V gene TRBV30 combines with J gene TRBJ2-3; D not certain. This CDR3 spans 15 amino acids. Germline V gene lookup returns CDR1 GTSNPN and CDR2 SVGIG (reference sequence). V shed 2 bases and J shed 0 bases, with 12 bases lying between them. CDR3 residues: CAWSLLPQSTDTQYF. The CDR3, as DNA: TGTGCCTGGAGTTTACTACCGCAAAGCACAGATACGCAGTATTTT.

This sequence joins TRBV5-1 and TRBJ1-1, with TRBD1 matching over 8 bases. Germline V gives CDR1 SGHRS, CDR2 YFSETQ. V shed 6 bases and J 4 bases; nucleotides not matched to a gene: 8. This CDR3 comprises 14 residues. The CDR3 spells CASTRQGWSTEAFF. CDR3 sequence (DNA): TGCGCCAGCACGCGACAGGGGTGGAGCACTGAAGCTTTCTTT.

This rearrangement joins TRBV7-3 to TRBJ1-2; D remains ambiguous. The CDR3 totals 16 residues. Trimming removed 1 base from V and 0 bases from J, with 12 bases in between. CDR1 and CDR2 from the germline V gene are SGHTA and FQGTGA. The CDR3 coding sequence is TGTGCCAGCAGCTTAATGGCAGGCCTCCCTAACTATGGCTACACCTTC. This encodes CASSLMAGLPNYGYTF.

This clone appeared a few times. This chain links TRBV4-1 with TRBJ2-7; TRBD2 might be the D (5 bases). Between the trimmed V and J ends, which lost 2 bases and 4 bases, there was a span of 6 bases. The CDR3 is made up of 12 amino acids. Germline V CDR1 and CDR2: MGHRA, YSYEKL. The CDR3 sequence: CASSQSGYEQYF. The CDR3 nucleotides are TGCGCCAGCAGCCAATCGGGGTACGAGCAGTACTTC.

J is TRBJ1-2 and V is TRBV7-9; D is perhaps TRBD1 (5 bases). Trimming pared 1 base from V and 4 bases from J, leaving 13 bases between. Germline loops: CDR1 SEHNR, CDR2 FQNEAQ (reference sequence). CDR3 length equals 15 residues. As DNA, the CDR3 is TGTGCCAGCAGCTTAGGGTCAGGGCAGAGCTATGGCTACACCTTC. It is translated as CASSLGSGQSYGYTF. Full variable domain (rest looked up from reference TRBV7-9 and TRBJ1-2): DTGVSQNPRHKITKRGQNVTFRCDPISEHNRLYWYRQTLGQGPEFLTYFQNEAQLEKSRLLSDRFSAERPKGSFSTLEIQRTEQGDSAMYLCASSLGSGQSYGYTFGSGTRLTVV.

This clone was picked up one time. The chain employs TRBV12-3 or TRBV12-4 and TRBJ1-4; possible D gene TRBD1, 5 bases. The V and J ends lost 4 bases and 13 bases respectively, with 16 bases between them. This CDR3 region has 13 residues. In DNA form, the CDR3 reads TGTGCCAGCAGTTGGGGGGGGATCCGGAGACTGTTTTTT. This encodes CASSWGGIRRLFF.

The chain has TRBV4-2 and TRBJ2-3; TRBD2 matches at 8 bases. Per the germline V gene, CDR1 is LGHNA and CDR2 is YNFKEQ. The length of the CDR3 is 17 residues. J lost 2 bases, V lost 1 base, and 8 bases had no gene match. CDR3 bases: TGTGCCAGCAGCCAAGCAGCGCGGGGGGCGACCACAGATACGCAGTATTTT. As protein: CASSQAARGATTDTQYF.

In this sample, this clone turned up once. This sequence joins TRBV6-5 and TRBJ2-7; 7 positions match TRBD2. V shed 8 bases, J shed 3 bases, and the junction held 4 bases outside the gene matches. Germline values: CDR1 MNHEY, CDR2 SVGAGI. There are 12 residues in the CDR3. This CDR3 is CASGGGDYEQYF. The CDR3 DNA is TGTGCCAGCGGCGGGGGAGACTACGAGCAGTACTTC.

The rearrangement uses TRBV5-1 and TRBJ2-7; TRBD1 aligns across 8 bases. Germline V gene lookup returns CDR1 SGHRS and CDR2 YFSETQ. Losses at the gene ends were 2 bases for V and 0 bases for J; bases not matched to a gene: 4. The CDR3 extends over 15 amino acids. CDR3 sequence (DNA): TGCGCCAGCAGCTTCTTGGACAGGGCCTCCTACGAGCAGTACTTC. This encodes CASSFLDRASYEQYF.

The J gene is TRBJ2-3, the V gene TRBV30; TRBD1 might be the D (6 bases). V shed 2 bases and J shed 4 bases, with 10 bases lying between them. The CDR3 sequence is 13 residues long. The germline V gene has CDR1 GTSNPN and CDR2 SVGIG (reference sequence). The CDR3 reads CAWSQGSADTQYF. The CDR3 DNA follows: TGTGCCTGGAGTCAGGGGTCGGCAGATACGCAGTATTTT.

This CDR3 is CAWKGGEETQYF. CDR3 bases: TGTGCCTGGAAGGGCGGGGAGGAGACCCAGTACTTC. V gene TRBV30 combines with J gene TRBJ2-5, with a tentative D call TRBD2 (6 bases). The CDR3 consists of 12 residues. V lost 4 bases and J 5 bases, leaving 11 bases between the germline ends. Germline CDR1 and CDR2: GTSNPN and SVGIG (reference sequence).

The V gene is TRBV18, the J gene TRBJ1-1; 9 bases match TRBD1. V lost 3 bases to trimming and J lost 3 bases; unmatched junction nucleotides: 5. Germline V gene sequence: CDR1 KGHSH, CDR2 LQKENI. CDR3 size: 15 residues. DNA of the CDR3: TGTGCCAGCTCACCTACAGGGGGCGGGGACACTGAAGCTTTCTTT. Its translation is CASSPTGGGDTEAFF. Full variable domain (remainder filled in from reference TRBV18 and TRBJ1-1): NAGVMQNPRHLVRRRGQEARLRCSPMKGHSHVYWYRQLPEEGLKFMVYLQKENIIDESGMPKERFSAEFPKEGPSILRIQQVVRGDSAAYFCASSPTGGGDTEAFFGQGTRLTVV.

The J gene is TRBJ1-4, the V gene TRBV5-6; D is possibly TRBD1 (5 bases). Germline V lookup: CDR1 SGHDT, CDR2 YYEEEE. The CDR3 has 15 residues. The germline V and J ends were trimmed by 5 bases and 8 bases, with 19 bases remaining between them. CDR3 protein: CASSFGPGVTEKLFF. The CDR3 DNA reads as TGTGCCAGCAGTTTTGGGCCGGGGGTTACGGAAAAACTGTTTTTT.

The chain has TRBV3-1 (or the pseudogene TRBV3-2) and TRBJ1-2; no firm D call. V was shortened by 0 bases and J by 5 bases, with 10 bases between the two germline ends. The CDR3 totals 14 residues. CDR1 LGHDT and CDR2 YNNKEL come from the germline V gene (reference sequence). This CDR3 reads CASSQEPGPYGYTF. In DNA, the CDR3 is TGTGCCAGCAGCCAAGAACCAGGCCCTTATGGCTACACCTTC.

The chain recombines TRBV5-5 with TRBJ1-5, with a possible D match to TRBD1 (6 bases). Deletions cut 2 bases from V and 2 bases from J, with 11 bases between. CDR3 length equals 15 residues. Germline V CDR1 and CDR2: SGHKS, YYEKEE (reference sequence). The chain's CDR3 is CASSFRGGGNQPQHF. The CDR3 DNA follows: TGTGCCAGCAGCTTCAGGGGTGGAGGCAATCAGCCCCAGCATTTT.

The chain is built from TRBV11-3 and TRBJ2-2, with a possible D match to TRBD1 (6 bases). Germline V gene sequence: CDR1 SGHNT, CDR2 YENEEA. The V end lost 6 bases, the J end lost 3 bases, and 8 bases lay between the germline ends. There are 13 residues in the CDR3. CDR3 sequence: CASRDSYTGELFF. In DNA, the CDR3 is TGTGCCAGCAGGGACAGTTACACCGGGGAGCTGTTTTTT.

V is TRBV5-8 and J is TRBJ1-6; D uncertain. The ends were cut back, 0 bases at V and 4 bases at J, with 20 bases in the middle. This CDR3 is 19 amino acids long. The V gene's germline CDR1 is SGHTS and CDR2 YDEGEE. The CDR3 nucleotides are TGTGCCAGCAGCTTGGTAGTGAGAGGGAGACACAAATATAATTCACCCCTCCACTTT. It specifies CASSLVVRGRHKYNSPLHF.

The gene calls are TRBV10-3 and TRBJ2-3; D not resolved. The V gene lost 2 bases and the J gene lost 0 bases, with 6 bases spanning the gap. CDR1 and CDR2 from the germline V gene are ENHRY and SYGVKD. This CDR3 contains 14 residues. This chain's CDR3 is CAISEGLSTDTQYF. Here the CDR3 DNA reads TGTGCCATCAGTGAGGGTCTAAGCACAGATACGCAGTATTTT.

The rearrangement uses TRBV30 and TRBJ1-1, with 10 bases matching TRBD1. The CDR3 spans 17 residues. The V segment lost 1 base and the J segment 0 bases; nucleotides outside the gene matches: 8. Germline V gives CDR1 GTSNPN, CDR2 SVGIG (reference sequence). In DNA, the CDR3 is TGTGCCTGGAGTGGACAGGGGGCATATATCATGAACACTGAAGCTTTCTTT. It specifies CAWSGQGAYIMNTEAFF.

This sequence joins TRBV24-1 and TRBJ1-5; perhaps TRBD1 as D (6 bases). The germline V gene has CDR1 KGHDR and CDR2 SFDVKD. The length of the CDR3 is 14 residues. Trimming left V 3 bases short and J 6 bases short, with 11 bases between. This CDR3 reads CATSDNRATQPQHF. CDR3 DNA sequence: TGTGCCACCAGTGATAACAGGGCGACTCAGCCCCAGCATTTT.

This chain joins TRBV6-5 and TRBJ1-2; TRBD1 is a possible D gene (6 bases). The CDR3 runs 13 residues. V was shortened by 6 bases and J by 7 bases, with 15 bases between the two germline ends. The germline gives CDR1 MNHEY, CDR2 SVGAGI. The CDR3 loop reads CASSSGQGFGYTF. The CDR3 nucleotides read TGTGCCAGCAGCTCCGGGCAGGGGTTTGGCTACACCTTC.

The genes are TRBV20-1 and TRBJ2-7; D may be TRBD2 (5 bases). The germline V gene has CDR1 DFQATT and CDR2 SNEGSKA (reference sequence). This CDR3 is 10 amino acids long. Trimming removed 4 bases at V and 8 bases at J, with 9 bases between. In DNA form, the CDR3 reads TGCAGTGCTATGGACGGGAAGCAGTACTTC. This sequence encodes CSAMDGKQYF.